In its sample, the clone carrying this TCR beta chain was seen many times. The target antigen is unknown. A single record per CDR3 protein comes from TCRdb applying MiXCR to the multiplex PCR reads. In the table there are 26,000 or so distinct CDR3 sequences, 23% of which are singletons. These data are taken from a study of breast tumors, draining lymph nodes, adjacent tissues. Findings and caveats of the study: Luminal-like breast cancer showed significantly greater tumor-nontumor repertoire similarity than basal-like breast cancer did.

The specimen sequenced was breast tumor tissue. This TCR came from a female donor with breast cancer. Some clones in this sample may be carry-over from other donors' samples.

The CDR3 loop is CASSEWYNEQFF. CDR3 coding DNA: TGTGCCAGCAGTGAATGGTACAATGAGCAGTTCTTC. The V and J genes are TRBV25-1 and TRBJ2-1; D not resolved. The CDR3 covers 12 residues. Trimming stripped 1 base from V and 4 bases from J, with 2 bases between. Germline CDR1 MGHDK, CDR2 SYGVNS. Complete variable domain (other parts from reference TRBV25-1 and TRBJ2-1): EADIYQTPRYLVIGTGKKITLECSQTMGHDKMYWYQQDPGMELHLIHYSYGVNSTEKGDLSSESTVSRIRTEHFPLTLESARPSHTSQYLCASSEWYNEQFFGPGTRLTVL.